This TCR beta chain derives from a study of CD8 T cells in ankylosing spondylitis. Study findings and constraints: Reports say disease-linked clones showed up significantly more in matched ankylosing spondylitis synovial fluid. Blood from ankylosing spondylitis patients appeared to carry a characteristic roughly eight-variant TCR beta motif.

Each CDR3 protein is one row after TCRdb ran MiXCR on the 5' RACE reads. The table shows 250,000 or so distinct CDR3 sequences, with roughly a quarter occurring only once. The V and J ends lost 6 bases and 2 bases, in that order; junction bases with no gene match: 6. CDR1 and CDR2 from the germline V gene are DFQATT and SNEGSKA (reference sequence). The CDR3 has 14 residues. Concerning this clonotype: Its antigen remains unknown.

This chain links TRBV20-1 with TRBJ2-5; TRBD2 matches at 10 bases. This clonotype originated in a male donor with ankylosing spondylitis or in good health (not recorded which). The specimen was blood, either unsorted or a sorted T cell fraction (not recorded which). The CDR3: CSAQGAGGQETQYF. For the CDR3, the DNA is TGCAGTGCCCAGGGAGCGGGGGGGCAAGAGACCCAGTACTTC.